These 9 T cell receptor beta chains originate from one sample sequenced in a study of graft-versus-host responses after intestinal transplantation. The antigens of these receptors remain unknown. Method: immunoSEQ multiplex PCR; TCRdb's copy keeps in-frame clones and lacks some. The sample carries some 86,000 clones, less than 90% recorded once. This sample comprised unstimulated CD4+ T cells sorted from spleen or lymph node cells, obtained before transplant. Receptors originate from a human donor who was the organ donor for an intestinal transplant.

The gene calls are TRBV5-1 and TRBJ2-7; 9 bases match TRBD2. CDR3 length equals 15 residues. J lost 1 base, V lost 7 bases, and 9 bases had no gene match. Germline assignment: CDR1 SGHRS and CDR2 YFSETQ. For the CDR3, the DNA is TGCGCCAGCCAGGGGATAGCGGGGGAATCCTACGAGCAGTACTTC. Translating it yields CASQGIAGESYEQYF.

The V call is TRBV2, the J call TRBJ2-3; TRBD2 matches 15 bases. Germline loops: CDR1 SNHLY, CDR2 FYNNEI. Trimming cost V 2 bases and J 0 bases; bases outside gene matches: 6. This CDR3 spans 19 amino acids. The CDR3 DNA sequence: TGTGCCAGCAGTGAAACTGTGGGACTAGCGGGGGGTAGCACAGATACGCAGTATTTT. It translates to CASSETVGLAGGSTDTQYF.

The CDR3 coding sequence is TGTGCCAGCAGCTTGGCCGCTACCCGCACAGATACGCAGTATTTT. Residues: CASSLAATRTDTQYF. The rearrangement uses TRBV5-4 and TRBJ2-3; D not certain. The CDR3 contains 15 residues. Between the trimmed V and J ends, which lost 0 bases and 1 base, there was a span of 9 bases. CDR1 is SGHNT, CDR2 YYREEE, per germline (reference sequence). Full variable domain (missing parts from reference TRBV5-4 and TRBJ2-3): ETGVTQSPTHLIKTRGQQVTLRCSSQSGHNTVSWYQQALGQGPQFIFQYYREEENGRGNFPPRFSGLQFPNYSSELNVNALELDDSALYLCASSLAATRTDTQYFGPGTRLTVL.

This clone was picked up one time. This CDR3 reads CASSRGQGQGLHF. For the CDR3, the DNA is TGTGCCAGTAGTAGGGGACAGGGGCAGGGCCTCCACTTT. This chain uses TRBV19 with TRBJ1-6; 10 bases are shared with TRBD1. Germline values: CDR1 LNHDA, CDR2 SQIVND (reference sequence). J lost 15 bases, V lost 4 bases, and 6 bases had no gene match. This CDR3 has 13 residues.

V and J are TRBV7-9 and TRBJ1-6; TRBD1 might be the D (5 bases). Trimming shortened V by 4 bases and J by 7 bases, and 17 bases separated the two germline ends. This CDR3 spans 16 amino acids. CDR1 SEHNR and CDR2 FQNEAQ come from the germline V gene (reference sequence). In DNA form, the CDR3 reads TGTGCCAGCAGCTCAACGCCAGGGTGGACGAATTCACCCCTCCACTTT. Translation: CASSSTPGWTNSPLHF.

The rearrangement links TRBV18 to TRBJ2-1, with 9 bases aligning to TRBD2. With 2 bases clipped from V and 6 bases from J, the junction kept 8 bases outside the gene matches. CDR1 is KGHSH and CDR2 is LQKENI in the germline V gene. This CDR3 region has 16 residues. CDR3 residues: CASSPSWASGTNEQFF. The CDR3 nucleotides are TGTGCCAGCTCACCAAGTTGGGCTAGCGGGACCAATGAGCAGTTCTTC.

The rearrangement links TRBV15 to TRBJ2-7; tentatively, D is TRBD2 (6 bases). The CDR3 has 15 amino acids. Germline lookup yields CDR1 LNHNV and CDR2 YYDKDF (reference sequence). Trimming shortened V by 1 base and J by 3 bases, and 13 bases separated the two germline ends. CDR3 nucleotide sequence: TGTGCCACCAGCAGAGCGCCGGGACTCCGCTACGAGCAGTACTTC. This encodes CATSRAPGLRYEQYF.

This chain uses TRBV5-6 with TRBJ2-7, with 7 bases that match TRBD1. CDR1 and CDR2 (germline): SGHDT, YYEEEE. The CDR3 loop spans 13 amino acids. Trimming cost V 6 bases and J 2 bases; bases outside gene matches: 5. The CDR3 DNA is TGTGCCAGCACCTACAGGGGACCCTACGAGCAGTACTTC. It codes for CASTYRGPYEQYF.

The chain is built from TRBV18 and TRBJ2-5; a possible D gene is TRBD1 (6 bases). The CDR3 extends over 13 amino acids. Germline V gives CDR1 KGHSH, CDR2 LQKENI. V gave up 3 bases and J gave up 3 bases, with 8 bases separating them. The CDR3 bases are TGTGCCAGCTCACCGGGACACAAAGAGACCCAGTACTTC. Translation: CASSPGHKETQYF.